The rows below give T cell receptor beta chains drawn from one sample of a study of monozygotic twins with inflammatory bowel disease. No DNA is given; TCRdb re-called the 5' RACE reads and lists each CDR3 protein once. The repertoire table contains around 380,000 distinct CDR3 sequences. Sequencing input: blood. The receptors originated from a human donor with ulcerative colitis or Crohn's disease, or a healthy co-twin of an affected twin (not recorded which). Each CDR3 is given with its conserved first and last residue.

CASSLMPPGRGGITGELFF,TRBV11-2,TRBJ2-2
CASSLWQQTNYGYTF,TRBV11-2,TRBJ1-2
CASSLEPAGPYEQYF,TRBV5-1,TRBJ2-7
CASSVGGLVSDTQYF,TRBV9,TRBJ2-3
CASSYSPLAGEGVYNEQFF,TRBV6-5,TRBJ2-1
CASSSLGGEQYF,TRBV7-2,TRBJ2-7
CASAGDRTEVFF,TRBV7-2,TRBJ1-1
CASSLDNEQFF,TRBV5-1,TRBJ2-1
CASRQPGGSSYEQYF,TRBV11-2,TRBJ2-7
CSARVVGGETQYF,TRBV20-1,TRBJ2-5
CASSLENSGGYTF,TRBV13,TRBJ1-2
CASSPDRAGGYTF,TRBV7-3,TRBJ1-2
CASTWKNGYTF,TRBV28,TRBJ1-2
CASSPTPQGPGAYNEQFF,TRBV5-1,TRBJ2-1
CASSFSDRDEAFF,TRBV12-3/TRBV12-4,TRBJ1-1
CASSEGTGVIDEQYF,TRBV5-1,TRBJ2-1
CATSDPGTGSSDTQYF,TRBV24-1,TRBJ2-3
CSAGPTSGAYNEQFF,TRBV20-1,TRBJ2-1
CASRLPGQGYNEQFF,TRBV11-2,TRBJ2-1
CASSLSVGSSAGELFF,TRBV5-5,TRBJ2-2
CASSLGGGNTDTQYF,TRBV7-7,TRBJ2-3
CASSLGASGGLQETQYF,TRBV5-1,TRBJ2-5
CSSGQGGTTEAFF,TRBV29-1,TRBJ1-1
CASSLEGHRQETQYF,TRBV5-6,TRBJ2-5
CASSSSRLGRTDTQYF,TRBV7-3,TRBJ2-3
CAWSSWTGSSYNSPLHF,TRBV30,TRBJ1-6
CASSLFGGTGTEAFF,TRBV12-3/TRBV12-4,TRBJ1-1
CASKGRRLAGPTDTQYF,TRBV6-2/TRBV6-3,TRBJ2-3
CASSSNSGLAGGREQYF,TRBV5-1,TRBJ2-7
CSVRPGDGANVLTF,TRBV29-1,TRBJ2-6
CASTAGRASYNEQFF,TRBV12-3/TRBV12-4,TRBJ2-1
CATSRGRGSSYNEQFF,TRBV15,TRBJ2-1
CASSLARGWSYEQYF,TRBV18,TRBJ2-7